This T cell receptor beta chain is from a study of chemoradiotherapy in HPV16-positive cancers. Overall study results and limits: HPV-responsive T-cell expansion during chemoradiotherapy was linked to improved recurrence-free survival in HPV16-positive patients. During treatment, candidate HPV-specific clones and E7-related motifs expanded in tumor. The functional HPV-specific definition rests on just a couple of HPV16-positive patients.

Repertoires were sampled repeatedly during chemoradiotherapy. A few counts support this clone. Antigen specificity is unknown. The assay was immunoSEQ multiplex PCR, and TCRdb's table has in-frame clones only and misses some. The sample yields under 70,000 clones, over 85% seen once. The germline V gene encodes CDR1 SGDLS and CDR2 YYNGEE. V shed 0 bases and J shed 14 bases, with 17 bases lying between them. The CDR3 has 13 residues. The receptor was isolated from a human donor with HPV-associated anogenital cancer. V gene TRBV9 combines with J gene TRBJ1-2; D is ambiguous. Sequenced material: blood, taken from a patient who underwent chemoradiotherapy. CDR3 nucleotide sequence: TGTGCCAGCAGCGTAGCCAGCCCCAAGGATTTTACCTTC. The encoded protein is CASSVASPKDFTF.